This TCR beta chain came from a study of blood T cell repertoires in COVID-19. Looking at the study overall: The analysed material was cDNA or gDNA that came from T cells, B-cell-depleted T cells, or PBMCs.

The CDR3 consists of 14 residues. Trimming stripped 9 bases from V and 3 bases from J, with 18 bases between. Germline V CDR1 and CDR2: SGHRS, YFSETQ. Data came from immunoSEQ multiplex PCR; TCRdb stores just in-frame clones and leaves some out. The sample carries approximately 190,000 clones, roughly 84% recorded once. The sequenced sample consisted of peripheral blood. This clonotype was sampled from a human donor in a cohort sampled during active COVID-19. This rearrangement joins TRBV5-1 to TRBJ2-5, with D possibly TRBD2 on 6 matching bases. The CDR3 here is CATSPVGGEETQYF. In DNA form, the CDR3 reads TGCGCCACCTCTCCCGTCGGAGGGGAAGAGACCCAGTACTTC.